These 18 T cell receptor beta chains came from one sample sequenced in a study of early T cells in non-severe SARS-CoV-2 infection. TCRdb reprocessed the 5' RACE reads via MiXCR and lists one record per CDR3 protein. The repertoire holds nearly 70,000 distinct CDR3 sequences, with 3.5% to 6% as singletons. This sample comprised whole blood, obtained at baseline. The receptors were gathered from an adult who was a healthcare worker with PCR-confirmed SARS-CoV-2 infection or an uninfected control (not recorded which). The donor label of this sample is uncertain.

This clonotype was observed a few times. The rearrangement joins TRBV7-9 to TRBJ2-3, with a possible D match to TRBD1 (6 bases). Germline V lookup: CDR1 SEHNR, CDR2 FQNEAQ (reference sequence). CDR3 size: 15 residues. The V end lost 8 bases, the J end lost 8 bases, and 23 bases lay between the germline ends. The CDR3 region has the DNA TGTGCCAGCCAAGGGGTGGGGGCCCCTGGAGGTACGCAGTATTTT. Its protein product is CASQGVGAPGGTQYF.

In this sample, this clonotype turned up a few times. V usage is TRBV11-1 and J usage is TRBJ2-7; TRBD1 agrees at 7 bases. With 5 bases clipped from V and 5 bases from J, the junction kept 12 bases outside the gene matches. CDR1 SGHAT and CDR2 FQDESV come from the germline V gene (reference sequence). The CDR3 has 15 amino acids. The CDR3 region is CASSQGARGNHEQYF. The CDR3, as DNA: TGTGCCAGCAGCCAGGGAGCCAGGGGGAACCACGAGCAGTACTTC. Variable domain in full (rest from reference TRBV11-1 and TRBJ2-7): EAEVAQSPRYKITEKSQAVAFWCDPISGHATLYWYRQILGQGPELLVQFQDESVVDDSQLPKDRFSAERLKGVDSTLKIQPAELGDSAMYLCASSQGARGNHEQYFGPGTRLTVT.

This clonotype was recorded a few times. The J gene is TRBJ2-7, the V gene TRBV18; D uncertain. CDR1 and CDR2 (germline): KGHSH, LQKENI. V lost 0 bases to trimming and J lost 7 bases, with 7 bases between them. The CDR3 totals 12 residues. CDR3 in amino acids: CASSPPSREQYF. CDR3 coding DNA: TGTGCCAGCTCACCACCGAGTCGGGAGCAGTACTTC.

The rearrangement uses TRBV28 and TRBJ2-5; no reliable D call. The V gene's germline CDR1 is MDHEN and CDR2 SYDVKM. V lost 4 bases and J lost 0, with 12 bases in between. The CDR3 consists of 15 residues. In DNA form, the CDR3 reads TGTGCCAGCAGTTCCCTCCCCCGGGACCAAGAGACCCAGTACTTC. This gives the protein CASSSLPRDQETQYF.

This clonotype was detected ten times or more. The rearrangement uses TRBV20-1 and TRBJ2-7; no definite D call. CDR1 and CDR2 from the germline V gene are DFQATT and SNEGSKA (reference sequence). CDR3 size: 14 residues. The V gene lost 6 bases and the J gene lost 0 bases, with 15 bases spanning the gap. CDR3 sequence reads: CSASASSISYEQYF. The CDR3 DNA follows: TGCAGTGCGTCCGCGAGCAGCATCTCCTACGAGCAGTACTTC.

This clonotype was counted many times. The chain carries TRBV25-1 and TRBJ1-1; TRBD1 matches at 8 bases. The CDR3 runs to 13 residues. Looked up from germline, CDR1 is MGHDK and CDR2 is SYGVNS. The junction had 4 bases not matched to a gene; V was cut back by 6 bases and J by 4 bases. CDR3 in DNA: TGTGCCAGCAGAGCCGGGACAGGCACTGAAGCTTTCTTT. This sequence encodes CASRAGTGTEAFF.

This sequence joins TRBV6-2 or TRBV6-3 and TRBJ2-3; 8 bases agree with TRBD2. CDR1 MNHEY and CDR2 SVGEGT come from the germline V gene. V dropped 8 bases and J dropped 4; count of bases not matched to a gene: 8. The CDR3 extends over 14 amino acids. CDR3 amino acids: CASVRGGVADTQYF. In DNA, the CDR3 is TGTGCCAGCGTACGGGGGGGAGTGGCAGATACGCAGTATTTT.

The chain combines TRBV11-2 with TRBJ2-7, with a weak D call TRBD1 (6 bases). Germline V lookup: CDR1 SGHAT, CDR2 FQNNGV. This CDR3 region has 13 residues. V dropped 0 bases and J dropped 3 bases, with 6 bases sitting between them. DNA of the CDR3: TGTGCCAGCAGCTTAGAACAGGGCTACGAGCAGTACTTC. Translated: CASSLEQGYEQYF.

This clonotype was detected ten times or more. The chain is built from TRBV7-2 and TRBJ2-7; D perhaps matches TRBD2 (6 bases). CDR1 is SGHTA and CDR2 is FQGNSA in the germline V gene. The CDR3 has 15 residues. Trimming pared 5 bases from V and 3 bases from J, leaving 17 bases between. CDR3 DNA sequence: TGTGCCAGCAGCACATTTGGGGGGAACCACTACGAGCAGTACTTC. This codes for CASSTFGGNHYEQYF.

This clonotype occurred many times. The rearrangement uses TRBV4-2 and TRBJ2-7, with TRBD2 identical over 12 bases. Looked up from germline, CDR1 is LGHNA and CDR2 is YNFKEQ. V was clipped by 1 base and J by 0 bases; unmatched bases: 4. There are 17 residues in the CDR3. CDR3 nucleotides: TGTGCCAGCAGCCAAGTCACTAGCGGGGGGCCCTCCTACGAGCAGTACTTC. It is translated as CASSQVTSGGPSYEQYF.

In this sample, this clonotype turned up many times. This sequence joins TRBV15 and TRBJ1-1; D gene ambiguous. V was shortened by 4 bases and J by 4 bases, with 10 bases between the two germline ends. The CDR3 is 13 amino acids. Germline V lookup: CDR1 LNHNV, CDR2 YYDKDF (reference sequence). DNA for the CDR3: TGTGCCACCAGCACTCGTCGGTCCACTGAAGCTTTCTTT. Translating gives CATSTRRSTEAFF.

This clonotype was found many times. The CDR3: CASSLTDGNTEAFF. As DNA, the CDR3 is TGCGCCAGCAGCCTAACGGACGGGAACACTGAAGCTTTCTTT. The chain combines TRBV4-1 with TRBJ1-1; D unresolved. V was pared by 4 bases and J by 1 base, with 10 bases between. This CDR3 spans 14 amino acids. Germline lookup yields CDR1 MGHRA and CDR2 YSYEKL.

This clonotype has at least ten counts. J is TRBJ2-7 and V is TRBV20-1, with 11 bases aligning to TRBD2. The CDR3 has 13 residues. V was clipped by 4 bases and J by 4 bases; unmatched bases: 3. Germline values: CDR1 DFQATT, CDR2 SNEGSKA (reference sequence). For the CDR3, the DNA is TGCAGTGCTAATAGCGGGGGGGCTTACGAGCAGTACTTC. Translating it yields CSANSGGAYEQYF.

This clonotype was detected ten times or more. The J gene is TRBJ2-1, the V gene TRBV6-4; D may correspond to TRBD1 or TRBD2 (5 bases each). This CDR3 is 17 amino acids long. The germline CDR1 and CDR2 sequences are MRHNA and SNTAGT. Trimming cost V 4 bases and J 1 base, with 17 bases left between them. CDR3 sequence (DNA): TGTGCCAGCAGTGCCACCCCCGGGACGGTGTCCTACAATGAGCAGTTCTTC. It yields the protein CASSATPGTVSYNEQFF.

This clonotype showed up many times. In nucleotides, the CDR3 is TGTGCCAGCAGCCTGGAGAGCAGGGGTGAGCAGTTCTTC. Its protein product is CASSLESRGEQFF. The V and J genes are TRBV7-6 and TRBJ2-1, with D maybe TRBD1 (6 bases). V gave up 5 bases and J gave up 9 bases, with 14 bases separating them. Looked up from germline, CDR1 is SGHVS and CDR2 is FNYEAQ. This CDR3 is 13 amino acids long.

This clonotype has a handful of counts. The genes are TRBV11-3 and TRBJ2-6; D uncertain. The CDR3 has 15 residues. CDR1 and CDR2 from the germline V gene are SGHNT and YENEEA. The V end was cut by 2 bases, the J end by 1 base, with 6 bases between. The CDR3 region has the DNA TGTGCCAGCAGCTTACAGTCTTCTGGGGCCAACGTCCTGACTTTC. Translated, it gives CASSLQSSGANVLTF.

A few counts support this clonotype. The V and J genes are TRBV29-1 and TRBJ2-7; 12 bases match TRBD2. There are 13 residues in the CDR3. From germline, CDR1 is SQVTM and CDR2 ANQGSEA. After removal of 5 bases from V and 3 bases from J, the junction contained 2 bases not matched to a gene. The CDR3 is CSVPTSGGYEQYF. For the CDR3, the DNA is TGCAGCGTTCCGACTAGCGGGGGCTACGAGCAGTACTTC.

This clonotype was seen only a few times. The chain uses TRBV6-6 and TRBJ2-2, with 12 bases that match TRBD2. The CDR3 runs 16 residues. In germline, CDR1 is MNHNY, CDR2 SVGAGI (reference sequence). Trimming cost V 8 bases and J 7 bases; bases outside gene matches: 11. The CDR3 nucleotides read TGTGCCAGCCACAGGGCTAGCGGGGGGGCAGGCGGGGAGCTGTTTTTT. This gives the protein CASHRASGGAGGELFF.